The clone carrying this T cell receptor beta chain was detected only once. What it recognizes is unknown. TCRdb re-called the PCR reads via MiXCR. The sample includes approximately 13,000 clones, 20% to 30% seen only once; the top ten take 12%. The CDR3 sequence is 15 residues long. Trimming took 0 bases from V and 5 from J, leaving 14 bases between them. The germline CDR1 and CDR2 sequences are SGHRS and YFSETQ. The data derive from a study of metastatic and nonmetastatic thyroid tumors. Study details: Repertoires were compared across blood and tumor or nodule tissue from malignant and benign thyroid patients.

Not a single patient had been given any form of treatment at any point before undergoing thyroid surgery. Findings of the study overall: Within blood and tumor, benign nodules reportedly had significantly lower TCR beta diversity than malignant thyroid tumors did.

The gene calls are TRBV5-1 and TRBJ1-2; no reliable D call. The receptor was isolated from a female donor with papillary thyroid cancer or a benign thyroid nodule (not recorded which). Some clones in this sample may be carry-over from other donors' samples. The sequencing sample was made of adjacent normal tissue. CDR3 loop: CASSLELASYYGYTF. The DNA of the CDR3 is TGCGCCAGCAGCTTGGAATTGGCATCTTATTATGGCTACACCTTC.